This TCR beta chain stems from a study of OX40 agonist ivuxolimab in advanced cancers. Libraries were prepared by immunoSEQ multiplex PCR; TCRdb keeps only in-frame clonotypes and omits some of them. The sample comprises 100,000 to 120,000 clones, roughly 90% of which are singletons, and approximately 0.69% rests with the top ten. With 0 bases removed from V and 7 bases from J, the gap between germline ends came to 9 bases. Looked up from germline, CDR1 is SGHDN and CDR2 is FVKESK. The CDR3 loop spans 14 amino acids. Autoimmune disease history or systemic immunosuppression was exclusionary. The receptor comes from an adult with an advanced solid tumor such as melanoma, head and neck, liver or kidney cancer. The specimen comprised CD4+ or CD8+ T cells sorted from blood, sampled in a trial of the OX40 agonist ivuxolimab. The V call is TRBV14, the J call TRBJ2-2, with D tentatively TRBD2 (6 bases). CDR3 bases: TGTGCCAGCAGCCAAGAGCTAGCGTTCGGGGAGCTGTTTTTT. Its translation is CASSQELAFGELFF.